Below are 14 T cell receptor beta chains sequenced from a single sample in a study of shared clonotypes between healthy human individuals. Naive CD8 cells, CD45RO-negative and positively selected for CCR7, excluded terminally differentiated effector memory CD45RA+ cells. Sequencing used immunoSEQ multiplex PCR; TCRdb keeps in-frame clones, though not all of them. The repertoire holds about 820,000 clones, with 92% as singletons. Sample: naive CD8+ T cells sorted from blood. These receptors were collected from a man younger than 45 in good health.

This clone was observed a single time. The rearrangement uses TRBV5-5 and TRBJ2-3; no firm D call. Germline V gene data show CDR1 as SGHKS and CDR2 as YYEKEE (reference sequence). The CDR3 length is 13 residues. V lost 5 bases to trimming and J lost 0 bases, with 7 bases between them. CDR3 nucleotide sequence: TGTGCCAGCAGTACCTCAAGCACAGATACGCAGTATTTT. Its protein product is CASSTSSTDTQYF.

Written as DNA, the CDR3 is TGTGCCAGCAGTGTTGGCACCACCTACGAGCAGTACTTC. It codes for CASSVGTTYEQYF. The chain is built from TRBV6-1 and TRBJ2-7; D is unresolved. The V gene's germline CDR1 is MNHNS and CDR2 SASEGT. The CDR3 contains 13 residues. V was pared by 4 bases and J by 2 bases, with 9 bases between.

This clone was seen just once. J is TRBJ2-7 and V is TRBV4-1, with 10 bases that match TRBD2. The CDR3 runs 15 residues. Germline trimming cut 4 bases from V and 2 bases from J; bases unmatched to any gene: 5. Germline V CDR1 and CDR2: MGHRA, YSYEKL. As DNA, the CDR3 is TGCGCCAGCAGCCTTACGCTAGCGGGGGCCTACGAGCAGTACTTC. Its protein product is CASSLTLAGAYEQYF.

The chain combines TRBV5-1 with TRBJ2-7, with D perhaps matching TRBD1 (6 bases). V gave up 0 bases and J gave up 2 bases, with 12 bases separating them. Looked up from germline, CDR1 is SGHRS and CDR2 is YFSETQ. The CDR3 contains 15 residues. The CDR3 nucleotides read TGCGCCAGCAGCTTGGAGACAGGCCTCCCCTACGAGCAGTACTTC. Its translation is CASSLETGLPYEQYF.

The chain couples TRBV9 to TRBJ2-1; D is ambiguous. Germline V gives CDR1 SGDLS, CDR2 YYNGEE. The CDR3 is made up of 13 amino acids. V was pared by 0 bases and J by 10 bases, with 11 bases between. In DNA, the CDR3 is TGTGCCAGCAGCGTAGGGTCGACCAACGAGCAGTTCTTC. This codes for CASSVGSTNEQFF.

The gene calls are TRBV27 and TRBJ2-1, with 13 bases identical to TRBD2. This CDR3 is 15 amino acids long. Germline assignment: CDR1 MNHEY and CDR2 SMNVEV (reference sequence). The V gene end was trimmed by 6 bases and the J gene end by 5 bases; junction bases not matched to a gene: 4. CDR3 DNA sequence: TGTGCCAGCAGACTAGCGGGAGGGCCCCACAATGAGCAGTTCTTC. Its protein is CASRLAGGPHNEQFF.

This clone was seen once. This chain connects TRBV5-5 to TRBJ1-1, with D possibly TRBD1 on 6 matching bases. The CDR3 sequence is 13 residues long. The germline gives CDR1 SGHKS, CDR2 YYEKEE (reference sequence). Trimming removed 0 bases at V and 4 bases at J, with 7 bases between. The CDR3 spells CASSLGGRTEAFF. For the CDR3, the DNA is TGTGCCAGCAGCTTGGGGGGGCGCACTGAAGCTTTCTTT.

The chain couples TRBV18 to TRBJ1-4; TRBD1 is a possible D gene (6 bases). V was pared by 3 bases and J by 6 bases, with 14 bases between. CDR3 length: 15 amino acids. Germline V lookup: CDR1 KGHSH, CDR2 LQKENI. This chain's CDR3 is CASSPMAGADEKLFF. In DNA, the CDR3 is TGTGCCAGCTCACCCATGGCAGGGGCCGATGAAAAACTGTTTTTT.

J is TRBJ2-3 and V is TRBV2, with D possibly being TRBD1 (6 bases). The CDR3 extends over 15 amino acids. CDR1 is SNHLY and CDR2 is FYNNEI in the germline V gene. V shed 5 bases and J shed 0 bases, with 12 bases lying between them. The CDR3 DNA is TGTGCCAGCAGTCAGGACAGATTTAGCACAGATACGCAGTATTTT. Its protein product is CASSQDRFSTDTQYF.

The chain joins TRBV29-1 to TRBJ2-7; TRBD1 or TRBD2 may be the D gene (5 bases each). V lost 1 base and J 2 bases, leaving 15 bases between the germline ends. The CDR3 runs to 15 residues. CDR1 is SQVTM and CDR2 is ANQGSEA in the germline V gene. In nucleotides, the CDR3 is TGCAGCGTTGAAGGACCCGGGACGGACCCCTACGAGCAGTACTTC. It encodes CSVEGPGTDPYEQYF.

The chain carries TRBV10-1 and TRBJ2-1, with D possibly being TRBD2 (5 bases). Trimming removed 3 bases from V and 1 base from J, with 7 bases in between. The CDR3 is 14 residues long. Germline CDR1 is WNHNN and CDR2 is SYGVQD (reference sequence). The CDR3 DNA follows: TGCGCCAGCAGTGACGGGAATTCCTACAATGAGCAGTTCTTC. Protein: CASSDGNSYNEQFF.

The V call is TRBV14, the J call TRBJ2-3; the D is unclear. CDR1 and CDR2 from the germline V gene are SGHDN and FVKESK. The CDR3 length is 15 residues. With 0 bases removed from V and 0 bases from J, the gap between germline ends came to 7 bases. CDR3 DNA: TGTGCCAGCAGCCAAGAGGCTATAAGCACAGATACGCAGTATTTT. The encoded protein is CASSQEAISTDTQYF.

This chain joins TRBV5-6 and TRBJ2-1; D may be TRBD1 or TRBD2 (5 bases each). In germline, CDR1 is SGHDT, CDR2 YYEEEE. This CDR3 spans 14 amino acids. The ends were cut back, 6 bases at V and 3 bases at J, with 13 bases in the middle. The CDR3 is CASKYRDDYNEQFF. The DNA of the CDR3 is TGTGCCAGCAAATACCGGGACGACTACAATGAGCAGTTCTTC.

This chain links TRBV9 with TRBJ2-7; 8 bases align to TRBD2. The CDR3 sequence is 14 residues long. V lost 4 bases and J lost 2; bases outside the gene matches: 5. Looked up from germline, CDR1 is SGDLS and CDR2 is YYNGEE. CDR3 sequence: CASSSSGGAYEQYF. Written as DNA, the CDR3 is TGTGCCAGCAGCTCCAGCGGGGGTGCCTACGAGCAGTACTTC.